A single TCR beta chain is shown here with its context. Its antigen remains unidentified. The data stem from a study of T cells after yellow fever vaccination. The study's findings and limits: A minor fraction of clonotypes spanned both CD4 and CD8 compartments.

TCRdb re-called the 5' RACE reads with MiXCR, one entry per CDR3 protein. The data show hundreds of thousands of distinct CDR3 sequences, roughly 13% seen once. The V end lost 4 bases, the J end lost 0 bases, and 16 bases lay between the germline ends. Germline loops: CDR1 SNHLY, CDR2 FYNNEI. CDR3 length equals 17 residues. The receptor was isolated from a young man who received the YFV17D yellow fever vaccine. The V and J genes are TRBV2 and TRBJ2-1; a weak D match, TRBD1 (5 bases). Sequencing was performed on PBMCs, taken on the day of the yellow fever booster vaccination. CDR3 sequence (DNA): TGTGCCAGCAGTGGGGAAGGGGTAAAGCCCTCCTACAATGAGCAGTTCTTC. Protein product: CASSGEGVKPSYNEQFF.